This TCR beta chain was identified in a study of tumor-infiltrating lymphocytes in localized non-small cell lung cancer. The CDR3 is made up of 15 amino acids. Germline trimming cut 2 bases from V and 5 bases from J; bases unmatched to any gene: 6. Germline V gene lookup returns CDR1 MDHEN and CDR2 SYDVKM. Notes on this clone: Its specificity is unknown.

Study conclusions and caveats: Tumor T-cell fraction was not associated with recurrence-free survival.

Clones were sequenced by immunoSEQ multiplex PCR, and TCRdb holds only the in-frame ones, with some missing. The sample has around 9,600 clones, around 73% seen once. This sequence was found in a human donor with non-small cell lung cancer. Input material: lung tumor tissue. The rearrangement links TRBV28 to TRBJ1-1, with 9 positions matching TRBD1. CDR3 in DNA: TGTGCCAGCAGTTTACCTAACAGGGGGCGAACTGAAGCTTTCTTT. This encodes CASSLPNRGRTEAFF.